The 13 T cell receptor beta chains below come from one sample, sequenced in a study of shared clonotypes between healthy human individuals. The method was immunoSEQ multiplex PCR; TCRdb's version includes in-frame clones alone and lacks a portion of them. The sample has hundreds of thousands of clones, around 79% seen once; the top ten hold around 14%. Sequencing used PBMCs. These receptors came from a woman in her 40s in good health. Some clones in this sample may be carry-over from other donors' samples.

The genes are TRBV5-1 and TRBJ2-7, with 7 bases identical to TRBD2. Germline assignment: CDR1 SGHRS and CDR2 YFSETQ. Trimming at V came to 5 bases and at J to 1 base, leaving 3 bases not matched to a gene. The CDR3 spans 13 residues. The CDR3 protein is CASRASGSYEQYF. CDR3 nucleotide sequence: TGCGCCAGCAGGGCTAGCGGTTCCTACGAGCAGTACTTC.

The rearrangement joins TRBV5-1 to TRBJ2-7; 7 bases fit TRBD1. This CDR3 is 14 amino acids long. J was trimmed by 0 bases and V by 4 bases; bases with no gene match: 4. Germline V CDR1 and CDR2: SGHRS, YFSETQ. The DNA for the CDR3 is TGCGCCAGCAGCACCGGGACAGCCTCCTACGAGCAGTACTTC. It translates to CASSTGTASYEQYF. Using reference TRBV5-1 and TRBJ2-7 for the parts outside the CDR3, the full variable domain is KAGVTQTPRYLIKTRGQQVTLSCSPISGHRSVSWYQQTPGQGLQFLFEYFSETQRNKGNFPGRFSGRQFSNSRSEMNVSTLELGDSALYLCASSTGTASYEQYFGPGTRLTVT.

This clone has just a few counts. The CDR3 DNA is TGTGCCTGGAGCGGGGGGCTTCTTGGAGATACGCAGTATTTT. Translating it yields CAWSGGLLGDTQYF. J is TRBJ2-3 and V is TRBV30; weak D call: TRBD2 (7 bases). CDR3 length equals 14 residues. The V gene's germline CDR1 is GTSNPN and CDR2 SVGIG (reference sequence). The V and J ends lost 3 bases and 5 bases respectively, with 15 bases between them. Full variable domain (missing parts from reference TRBV30 and TRBJ2-3): SQTIHQWPATLVQPVGSPLSLECTVEGTSNPNLYWYRQAAGRGLQLLFYSVGIGQISSEVPQNLSASRPQDRQFILSSKKLLLSDSGFYLCAWSGGLLGDTQYFGPGTRLTVL.

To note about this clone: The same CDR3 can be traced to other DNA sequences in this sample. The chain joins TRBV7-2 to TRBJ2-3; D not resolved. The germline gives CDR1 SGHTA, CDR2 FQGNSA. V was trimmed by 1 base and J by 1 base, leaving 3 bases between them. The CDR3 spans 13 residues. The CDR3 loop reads CASSLGGTDTQYF. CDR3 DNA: TGTGCCAGCAGCTTAGGTGGCACAGATACGCAGTATTTT.

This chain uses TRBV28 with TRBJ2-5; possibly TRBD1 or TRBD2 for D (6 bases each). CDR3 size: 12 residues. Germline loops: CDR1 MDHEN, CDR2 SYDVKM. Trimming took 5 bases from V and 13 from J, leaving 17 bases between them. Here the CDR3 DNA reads TGTGCCAGCAGTCTCGACCAGGGGACTTCGTACTTC. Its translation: CASSLDQGTSYF.

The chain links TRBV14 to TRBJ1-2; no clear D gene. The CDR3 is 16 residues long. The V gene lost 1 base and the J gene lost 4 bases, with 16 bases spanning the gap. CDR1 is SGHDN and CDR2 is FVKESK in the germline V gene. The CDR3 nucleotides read TGTGCCAGCAGCCAAGGAAGTGGGTCTCCCACCTATGGCTACACCTTC. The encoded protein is CASSQGSGSPTYGYTF.

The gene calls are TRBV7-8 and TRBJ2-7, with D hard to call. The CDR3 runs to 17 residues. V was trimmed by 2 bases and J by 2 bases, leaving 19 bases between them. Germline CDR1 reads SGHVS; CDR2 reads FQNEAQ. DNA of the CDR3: TGTGCCAGCAGCTTATGGGGAAGCCAGTCCCGTCCCTACGAGCAGTACTTC. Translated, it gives CASSLWGSQSRPYEQYF.

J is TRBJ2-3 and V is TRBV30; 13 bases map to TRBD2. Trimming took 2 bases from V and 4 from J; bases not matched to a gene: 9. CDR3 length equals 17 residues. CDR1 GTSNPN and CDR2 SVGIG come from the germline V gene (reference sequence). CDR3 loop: CAWSTRTSGSAPDTQYF. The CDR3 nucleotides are TGTGCCTGGAGTACAAGGACTAGCGGGAGTGCCCCAGATACGCAGTATTTT.

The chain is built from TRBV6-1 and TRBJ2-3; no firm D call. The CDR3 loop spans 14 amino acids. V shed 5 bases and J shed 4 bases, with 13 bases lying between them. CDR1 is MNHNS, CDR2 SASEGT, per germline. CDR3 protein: CASSLTYRADTQYF. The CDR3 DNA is TGTGCCAGCAGTCTTACCTATAGGGCAGATACGCAGTATTTT.

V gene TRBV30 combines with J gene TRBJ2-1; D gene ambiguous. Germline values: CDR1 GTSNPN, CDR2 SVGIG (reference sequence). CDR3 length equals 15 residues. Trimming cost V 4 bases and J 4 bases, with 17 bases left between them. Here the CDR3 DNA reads TGTGCCTGGATTGCTCCGGGTTTCGGATACAATGAGCAGTTCTTC. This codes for CAWIAPGFGYNEQFF. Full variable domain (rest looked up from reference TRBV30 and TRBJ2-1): SQTIHQWPATLVQPVGSPLSLECTVEGTSNPNLYWYRQAAGRGLQLLFYSVGIGQISSEVPQNLSASRPQDRQFILSSKKLLLSDSGFYLCAWIAPGFGYNEQFFGPGTRLTVL.

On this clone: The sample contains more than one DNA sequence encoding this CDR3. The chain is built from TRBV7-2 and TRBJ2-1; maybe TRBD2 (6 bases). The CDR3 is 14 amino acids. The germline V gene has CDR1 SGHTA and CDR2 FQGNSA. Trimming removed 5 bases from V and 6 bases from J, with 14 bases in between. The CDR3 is CASSPGLLGNEQFF. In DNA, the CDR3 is TGTGCCAGCAGCCCCGGACTACTGGGCAATGAGCAGTTCTTC.

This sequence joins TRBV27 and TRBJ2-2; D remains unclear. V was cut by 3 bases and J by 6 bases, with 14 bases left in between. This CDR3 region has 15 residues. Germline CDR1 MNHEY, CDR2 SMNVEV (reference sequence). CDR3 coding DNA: TGTGCCAGCAGTTTGCGGCCCTCCGGCGCCGGGGAGCTGTTTTTT. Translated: CASSLRPSGAGELFF.

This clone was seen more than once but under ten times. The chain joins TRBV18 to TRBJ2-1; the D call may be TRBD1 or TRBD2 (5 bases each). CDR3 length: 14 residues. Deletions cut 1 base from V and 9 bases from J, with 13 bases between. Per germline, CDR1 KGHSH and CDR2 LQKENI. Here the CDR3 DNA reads TGTGCCAGCTCACCACGGGGGACGGATAGTGAGCAGTTCTTC. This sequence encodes CASSPRGTDSEQFF.